Listed here are 7 T cell receptor beta chains from one sample, sequenced in a study of T cells after yellow fever vaccination. TCRdb ran MiXCR on the 5' RACE reads and lists one entry per CDR3 protein. The repertoire includes about 250,000 distinct CDR3 sequences, approximately 3.8% of them detected once, and about 20% sits in the top ten. Sequencing was performed on PBMCs, taken 15 days after the yellow fever booster vaccination. These receptors originate from a man between 18 and 29 years old who received the YFV17D yellow fever vaccine.

As regards this clonotype: A junction end diverges from the germline sequence, so it may reflect a read error. The chain couples TRBV5-1 to TRBJ2-3; TRBD2 aligns across 13 bases. There are 18 residues in the CDR3. Germline V gives CDR1 SGHRS, CDR2 YFSETQ. The CDR3, as DNA: TGCGCCAGCAGCTTGGCCCTACTAGCGGGGGGGCAATTAGATACTCAGTATTTT. Protein product: CASSLALLAGGQLDTQYF.

This clonotype was seen many times. This chain links TRBV3-1 with TRBJ1-1; 8 bases agree with TRBD1. This CDR3 has 15 amino acids. CDR1 LGHDT and CDR2 YNNKEL come from the germline V gene (reference sequence). V shed 0 bases and J 4 bases; nucleotides not matched to a gene: 4. The CDR3 sequence is CASSQEGQGVTEAFF. Written as DNA, the CDR3 is TGTGCCAGCAGCCAAGAAGGACAGGGTGTCACTGAAGCTTTCTTT.

This clonotype was detected many times. J is TRBJ2-1 and V is TRBV5-1; maybe TRBD2 (6 bases). V was shortened by 6 bases and J by 6 bases, with 19 bases between the two germline ends. The CDR3 has 15 amino acids. Germline V CDR1 and CDR2: SGHRS, YFSETQ. In nucleotides, the CDR3 is TGCGCCAGCACAGACCCGAGTGGGGGGTCCAATGAGCAGTTCTTC. It yields the protein CASTDPSGGSNEQFF.

This clonotype showed up many times. This chain joins TRBV5-1 and TRBJ2-3; the match to TRBD1 covers 8 bases. CDR1 is SGHRS and CDR2 is YFSETQ in the germline V gene. This CDR3 is built from 15 residues. V dropped 4 bases and J dropped 1; count of bases not matched to a gene: 5. The CDR3 is CASSENRGGTDTQYF. CDR3 DNA: TGCGCCAGCAGCGAAAACAGGGGGGGCACAGATACGCAGTATTTT.

This clonotype was seen repeatedly, ten times or more. V gene TRBV6-2 or TRBV6-3 combines with J gene TRBJ1-5; tentatively, D is TRBD1 (6 bases). CDR1 is MNHEY, CDR2 SVGEGT, per germline. CDR3 length: 16 residues. With 5 bases removed from V and 0 bases from J, the gap between germline ends came to 14 bases. This CDR3 is CASSPEGGYSNQPQHF. The CDR3 coding sequence is TGTGCCAGCAGTCCCGAGGGGGGTTATAGCAATCAGCCCCAGCATTTT.

This clonotype was recorded many times. The chain is built from TRBV5-1 and TRBJ2-7, with TRBD2 matching over 7 bases. After removal of 3 bases from V and 3 bases from J, the junction contained 3 bases not matched to a gene. The CDR3 consists of 13 residues. Germline V gene lookup returns CDR1 SGHRS and CDR2 YFSETQ. CDR3 protein: CASSSPGGYEQYF. The CDR3 DNA follows: TGCGCCAGCAGCTCTCCGGGGGGCTACGAGCAGTACTTC.

This clonotype showed up many times. The V gene is TRBV5-1, the J gene TRBJ1-3; tentative D call: TRBD1 (6 bases). Germline assignment: CDR1 SGHRS and CDR2 YFSETQ. With 0 bases removed from V and 4 bases from J, the gap between germline ends came to 11 bases. The CDR3 extends over 15 amino acids. The CDR3 loop is CASSLDPGAGNTIYF. CDR3 nucleotides: TGCGCCAGCAGCTTGGATCCAGGGGCCGGAAACACCATATATTTT.